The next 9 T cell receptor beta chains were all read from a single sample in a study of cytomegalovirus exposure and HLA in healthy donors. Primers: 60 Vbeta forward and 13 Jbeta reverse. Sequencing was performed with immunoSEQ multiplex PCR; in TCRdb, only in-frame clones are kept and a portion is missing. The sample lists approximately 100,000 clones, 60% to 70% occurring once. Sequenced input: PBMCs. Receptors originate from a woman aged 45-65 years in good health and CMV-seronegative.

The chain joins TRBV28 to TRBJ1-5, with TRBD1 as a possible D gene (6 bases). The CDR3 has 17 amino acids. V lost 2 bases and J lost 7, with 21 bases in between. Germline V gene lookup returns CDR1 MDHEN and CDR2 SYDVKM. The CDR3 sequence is CASSLETGNLRRQPQHF. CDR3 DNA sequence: TGTGCCAGCAGTTTAGAAACAGGGAACCTCAGAAGGCAGCCCCAGCATTTT.

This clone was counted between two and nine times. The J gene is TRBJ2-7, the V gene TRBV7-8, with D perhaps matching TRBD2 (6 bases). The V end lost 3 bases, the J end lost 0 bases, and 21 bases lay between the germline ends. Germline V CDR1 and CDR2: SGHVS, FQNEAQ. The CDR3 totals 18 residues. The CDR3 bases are TGTGCCAGCAGCTTTAATATGCAGGGAGGTGTAAGCTCCTACGAGCAGTACTTC. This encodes CASSFNMQGGVSSYEQYF.

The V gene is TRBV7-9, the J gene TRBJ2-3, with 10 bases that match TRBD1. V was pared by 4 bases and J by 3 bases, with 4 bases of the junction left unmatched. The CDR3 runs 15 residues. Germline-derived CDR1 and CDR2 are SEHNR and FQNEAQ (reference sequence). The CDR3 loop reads CASSYDRGLTDTQYF. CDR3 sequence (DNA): TGTGCCAGCAGCTACGACAGGGGGCTTACAGATACGCAGTATTTT. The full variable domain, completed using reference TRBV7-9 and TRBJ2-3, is DTGVSQNPRHKITKRGQNVTFRCDPISEHNRLYWYRQTLGQGPEFLTYFQNEAQLEKSRLLSDRFSAERPKGSFSTLEIQRTEQGDSAMYLCASSYDRGLTDTQYFGPGTRLTVL.

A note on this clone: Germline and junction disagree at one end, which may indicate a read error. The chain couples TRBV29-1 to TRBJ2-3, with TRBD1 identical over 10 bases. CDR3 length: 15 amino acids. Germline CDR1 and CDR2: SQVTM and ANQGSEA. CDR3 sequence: CSFLTGGSRMDTRYF. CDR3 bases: TGCAGCTTCTTGACAGGGGGCTCGCGAATGGATACGCGGTATTTT.

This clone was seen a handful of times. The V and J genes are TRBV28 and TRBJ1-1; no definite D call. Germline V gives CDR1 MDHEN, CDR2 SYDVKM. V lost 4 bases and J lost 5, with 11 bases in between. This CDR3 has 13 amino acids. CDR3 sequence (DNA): TGTGCCAGCAGTTCCCCCATCGGGACTGAAGCTTTCTTT. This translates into CASSSPIGTEAFF.

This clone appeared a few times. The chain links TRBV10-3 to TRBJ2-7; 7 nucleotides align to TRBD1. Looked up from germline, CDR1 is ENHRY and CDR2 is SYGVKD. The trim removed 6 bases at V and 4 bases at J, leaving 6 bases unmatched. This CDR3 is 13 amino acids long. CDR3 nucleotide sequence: TGTGCCATCAGCCTGACAGGGCTGTACGAGCAGTACTTC. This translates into CAISLTGLYEQYF.

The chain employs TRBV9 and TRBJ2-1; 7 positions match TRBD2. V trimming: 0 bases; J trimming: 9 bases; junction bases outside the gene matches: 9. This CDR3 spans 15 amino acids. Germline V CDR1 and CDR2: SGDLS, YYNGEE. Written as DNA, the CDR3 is TGTGCCAGCAGCGTAGTTGAGGGAGGGCGTGTTGAGCAGTTCTTC. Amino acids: CASSVVEGGRVEQFF.

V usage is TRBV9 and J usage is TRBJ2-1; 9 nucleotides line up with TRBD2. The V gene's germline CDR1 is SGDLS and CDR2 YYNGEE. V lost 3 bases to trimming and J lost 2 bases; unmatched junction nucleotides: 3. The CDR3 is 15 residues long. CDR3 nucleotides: TGTGCCAGCAGCGAACGCGGGAGGGCCTACAATGAGCAGTTCTTC. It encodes CASSERGRAYNEQFF.

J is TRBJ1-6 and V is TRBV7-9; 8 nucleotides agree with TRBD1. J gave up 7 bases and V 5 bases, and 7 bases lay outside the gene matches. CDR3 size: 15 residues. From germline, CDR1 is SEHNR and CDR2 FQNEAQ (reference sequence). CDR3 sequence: CASSPRQGRNSPLHF. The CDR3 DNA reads TGTGCCAGCAGCCCTCGACAGGGGAGAAATTCACCCCTCCACTTT.